This is a list of T cell receptor beta chains from one sample in a study of blood T cell repertoires in COVID-19. TCRdb's copy holds only in-frame clones and misses some; the assay was immunoSEQ multiplex PCR. This sample has about 40,000 clones, with about 80% found just once. Material for sequencing was peripheral blood. These receptors came from a human donor with acute or convalescent COVID-19. The donor label of this sample is uncertain. The CDR3 runs from the conserved cysteine through the conserved F or W. A D gene is named only where the DNA matches it firmly. Clone size, where shown, is once, few, many, or a class for clones that have expanded.

>TRBV7-9|-|TRBJ2-1|TRBD1
CASSLGNWDSRYREQFF
TGTGCCAGCAGCTTAGGGAATTGGGACAGTCGTTATAGGGAGCAGTTCTTC
>TRBV6-5|-|TRBJ1-1|TRBD1
CASSWRDSPSSAFF
TGTGCCAGCAGTTGGAGGGACAGCCCGTCCTCAGCTTTCTTT
>TRBV4-3|-|TRBJ2-1|TRBD2
CASSPGTSGVYNEQFF
TGCGCCAGCAGCCCCGGGACTAGCGGGGTCTACAATGAGCAGTTCTTC
>TRBV30|-|TRBJ1-1|-
CAWMSAGRKAFF
TGTGCCTGGATGTCGGCAGGGAGGAAAGCTTTCTTT
>TRBV30|few|TRBJ1-1|-
CAWVTNTEAFF
TGTGCCTGGGTAACTAACACTGAAGCTTTCTTT
>TRBV30|-|TRBJ2-2|TRBD2
CALAAGGNTGELFF
TGTGCCTTGGCAGCGGGGGGGAACACCGGGGAGCTGTTTTTT
>TRBV28|few|TRBJ1-2|-
CASSFFRGRSPDYGYTF
TGTGCCAGCAGTTTTTTCCGTGGGAGGAGTCCGGACTATGGCTACACCTTC
>TRBV9|-|TRBJ1-5|-
CASSLGGPGQPQHF
TGTGCCAGCAGCCTGGGGGGGCCAGGTCAGCCCCAGCATTTT
>TRBV7-8|few|TRBJ1-6|TRBD1
CASSRQGIDSPLHF
TGTGCCAGCAGCCGACAGGGGATAGATTCACCCCTCCACTTT
>TRBV6-6|-|TRBJ1-6|-
CASSQTAYNSPLHF
TGTGCCAGCAGTCAGACAGCTTATAATTCACCCCTCCACTTT
>TRBV7-8|few|TRBJ1-1|-
CASSLDQGWNTEAFF
TGTGCCAGCAGCTTAGACCAGGGTTGGAACACTGAAGCTTTCTTT
>TRBV5-5|-|TRBJ1-4|-
CASSFLTQPNEKLFF
TGTGCCAGCAGCTTTCTAACCCAACCTAATGAAAAACTGTTTTTT
>TRBV5-1|-|TRBJ2-2|TRBD1
CASSLGDRGNTGELFF
TGCGCCAGCAGCTTGGGCGACAGGGGAAACACCGGGGAGCTGTTTTTT
>TRBV27|-|TRBJ2-5|-
CASSYSDQETQYF
TGTGCCAGCAGCTACAGTGATCAAGAGACCCAGTACTTC
>TRBV7-9|-|TRBJ2-7|TRBD1
CASSADRVSSYEQYF
TGTGCCAGCAGCGCCGACAGGGTAAGCTCCTACGAGCAGTACTTC
>TRBV5-1|-|TRBJ2-1|-
CASSLEAQRTYNEQFF
TGCGCCAGCAGCCTGGAGGCACAGCGGACCTACAATGAGCAGTTCTTC
>TRBV14|-|TRBJ2-1|TRBD1
CASSQDPGQGLHEQFF
TGTGCCAGCAGCCAAGACCCGGGACAGGGGCTGCATGAGCAGTTCTTC
>TRBV11-2|-|TRBJ1-1|-
CASSSSDRNTEAFF
TGTGCCAGCAGCTCCTCGGACAGGAACACTGAAGCTTTCTTT
>TRBV2|-|TRBJ1-5|-
CASSSTGNQPQHF
TGTGCCAGCAGTTCCACGGGAAATCAGCCCCAGCATTTT
>TRBV4-2|-|TRBJ1-4|TRBD1
CASRAGTGDEKLFF
TGTGCCAGCAGAGCCGGGACAGGGGACGAAAAACTGTTTTTT
>TRBV29-1|-|TRBJ1-4|-
CSVPSGDGKLFF
TGCAGCGTTCCGTCAGGGGATGGAAAACTGTTTTTT
>TRBV3-1/TRBV3-2|-|TRBJ1-2|-
CASSQERVYGYTF
TGTGCCAGCAGCCAGGAACGGGTCTATGGCTACACCTTC
>TRBV7-2|-|TRBJ1-4|-
CASSPGRVTNEKLFF
TGTGCCAGCAGCCCGGGGAGGGTAACTAATGAAAAACTGTTTTTT
>TRBV7-8|-|TRBJ1-1|-
CASSSRASKGTEAFF
TGTGCCAGCAGCTCGAGGGCCTCCAAGGGCACTGAAGCTTTCTTT
>TRBV6-5|-|TRBJ2-3|-
CASSQLAGQGYTQYF
TGTGCCAGCAGCCAACTAGCGGGACAGGGCTATACGCAGTATTTT